The next 23 T cell receptor beta chains were all read from a single sample in a study of cytomegalovirus exposure and HLA in healthy donors. PCR used 60 Vbeta primers and 13 Jbeta primers. TCRdb's copy holds only in-frame clones and misses some; the assay was immunoSEQ multiplex PCR. The top ten clones hold around 2.4% of a sample with some 150,000 clones, 80% of them seen once. The sample was PBMCs. The receptor source for this set is a man in his fifties or sixties in good health and CMV-seronegative.

The chain links TRBV7-2 to TRBJ2-5; TRBD2 matches 11 bases. CDR3 length equals 15 residues. Trimming took 4 bases from V and 5 from J; bases not matched to a gene: 6. Germline CDR1 reads SGHTA; CDR2 reads FQGNSA. In DNA form, the CDR3 reads TGTGCCAGCAGCTCGGGACTAGCGGCTCGGGAGACCCAGTACTTC. As protein: CASSSGLAARETQYF.

The chain links TRBV9 to TRBJ1-1, with a possible D match to TRBD1 (5 bases). The CDR3 spans 16 residues. Germline V lookup: CDR1 SGDLS, CDR2 YYNGEE. Trimming cost V 4 bases and J 5 bases, with 21 bases left between them. Here the CDR3 reads CASSPGGGDLTTEAFF. As DNA, the CDR3 is TGTGCCAGCAGCCCGGGGGGGGGAGACTTGACTACTGAAGCTTTCTTT.

This clone was picked up a small number of times. The chain recombines TRBV27 with TRBJ1-2; 8 bases agree with TRBD1. CDR1 and CDR2 from the germline V gene are MNHEY and SMNVEV (reference sequence). V dropped 4 bases and J dropped 8; count of bases not matched to a gene: 6. The CDR3 sequence is 13 residues long. The CDR3 DNA reads TGTGCCAGCAGTTCAGGGGGCTCGGGGGGCTACACCTTC. This translates into CASSSGGSGGYTF.

The chain uses TRBV19 and TRBJ2-2; 10 positions match TRBD2. With V trimmed by 4 bases and J by 7 bases, 6 bases remained unmatched. Looked up from germline, CDR1 is LNHDA and CDR2 is SQIVND (reference sequence). The CDR3 contains 15 residues. This CDR3 reads CASSTISGGSGELFF. The CDR3 DNA reads TGTGCCAGTAGTACGATTAGCGGGGGGAGCGGGGAGCTGTTTTTT.

This sequence joins TRBV2 and TRBJ2-7; no definite D call. The CDR3 is made up of 11 amino acids. The germline V and J ends were trimmed by 6 bases and 6 bases, with 9 bases remaining between them. Germline V lookup: CDR1 SNHLY, CDR2 FYNNEI. The CDR3 is CASRRATEQYF. The CDR3, as DNA: TGTGCCAGCAGAAGAGCAACCGAGCAGTACTTC.

The chain is built from TRBV30 and TRBJ1-5; 8 positions agree with TRBD1. Germline V lookup: CDR1 GTSNPN, CDR2 SVGIG (reference sequence). V lost 2 bases, J lost 0 bases, and 9 bases stayed unmatched. The CDR3 runs 17 residues. The CDR3 coding sequence is TGTGCCTGGAGTCTTCGACAGGGGAGTCTTAGCAATCAGCCCCAGCATTTT. Translating it yields CAWSLRQGSLSNQPQHF.

The V gene is TRBV7-2, the J gene TRBJ1-5, with 7 positions matching TRBD1. Germline V gene sequence: CDR1 SGHTA, CDR2 FQGNSA. CDR3 size: 16 residues. Trimming at V came to 5 bases and at J to 7 bases, leaving 14 bases not matched to a gene. As DNA, the CDR3 is TGTGCCAGCAGCAATCCTACGACAGGGAGAAACCAGCCCCAGCATTTT. It encodes CASSNPTTGRNQPQHF.

The chain couples TRBV5-4 to TRBJ2-4; the match to TRBD1 covers 7 bases. This CDR3 is built from 16 residues. With V trimmed by 0 bases and J by 1 base, 4 bases remained unmatched. Per germline, CDR1 SGHNT and CDR2 YYREEE (reference sequence). CDR3: CASSLGRGQAKNIQYF. CDR3 nucleotides: TGTGCCAGCAGCTTGGGTAGGGGGCAGGCCAAAAACATTCAGTACTTC.

This rearrangement joins TRBV7-9 to TRBJ2-1; 9 bases match TRBD2. CDR3 length equals 16 residues. Germline CDR1 reads SEHNR; CDR2 reads FQNEAQ (reference sequence). Unmatched junction bases numbered 5, after V lost 2 bases and J lost 3 bases. The CDR3 region is CASSLLSGGFYNEQFF. In DNA, the CDR3 is TGTGCCAGCAGCTTACTAAGCGGGGGGTTCTACAATGAGCAGTTCTTC.

This chain joins TRBV18 and TRBJ1-2; D possibly corresponds to TRBD1 (5 bases). In germline, CDR1 is KGHSH, CDR2 LQKENI. CDR3 length: 13 amino acids. The V end was cut by 3 bases, the J end by 6 bases, with 11 bases between. Here the CDR3 DNA reads TGTGCCAGCTCACCCGTGAGCAGGGATGGCTACACCTTC. This encodes CASSPVSRDGYTF.

V and J are TRBV4-2 and TRBJ1-4; perhaps TRBD1 as D (6 bases). The V end was cut by 0 bases, the J end by 0 bases, with 11 bases between. This CDR3 spans 17 amino acids. CDR1 is LGHNA and CDR2 is YNFKEQ in the germline V gene. Here the CDR3 reads CASSQEWTAATNEKLFF. CDR3 sequence (DNA): TGTGCCAGCAGCCAAGAATGGACAGCTGCAACTAATGAAAAACTGTTTTTT.

This clone was seen a handful of times. The rearrangement links TRBV7-9 to TRBJ1-1, with 9 bases that match TRBD1. This CDR3 has 13 amino acids. V gave up 5 bases and J gave up 5 bases; unmatched junction bases: 3. Germline lookup yields CDR1 SEHNR and CDR2 FQNEAQ (reference sequence). In DNA form, the CDR3 reads TGTGCCAGCAGCGAGGGACAGGGAACTGAAGCTTTCTTT. It encodes CASSEGQGTEAFF. Based on the CDR3 plus reference TRBV7-9 and TRBJ1-1, the full variable domain is DTGVSQNPRHKITKRGQNVTFRCDPISEHNRLYWYRQTLGQGPEFLTYFQNEAQLEKSRLLSDRFSAERPKGSFSTLEIQRTEQGDSAMYLCASSEGQGTEAFFGQGTRLTVV.

The chain recombines TRBV5-1 with TRBJ2-7; 7 nucleotides line up with TRBD1. The CDR3 spans 14 residues. Germline trimming cut 5 bases from V and 3 bases from J; bases unmatched to any gene: 8. Germline V lookup: CDR1 SGHRS, CDR2 YFSETQ. The CDR3: CASSSDRANYEQYF. CDR3 DNA sequence: TGCGCCAGCAGTTCCGACAGGGCAAACTACGAGCAGTACTTC.

This clone was detected a few times. J is TRBJ2-7 and V is TRBV29-1; 12 bases are shared with TRBD2. The CDR3 consists of 14 residues. The trim removed 4 bases at V and 3 bases at J, leaving 4 bases unmatched. Per germline, CDR1 SQVTM and CDR2 ANQGSEA. The CDR3 reads CSVALAGGGYEQYF. In DNA form, the CDR3 reads TGCAGCGTTGCGCTAGCGGGAGGGGGCTACGAGCAGTACTTC.

The chain carries TRBV4-1 and TRBJ2-2; TRBD2 agrees at 9 bases. Looked up from germline, CDR1 is MGHRA and CDR2 is YSYEKL. This CDR3 has 18 amino acids. Trimming at V came to 0 bases and at J to 5 bases, leaving 10 bases not matched to a gene. This chain's CDR3 is CASSQEVGLASVTGELFF. CDR3 bases: TGCGCCAGCAGCCAAGAAGTAGGACTAGCGTCGGTAACCGGGGAGCTGTTTTTT.

This clone was observed once. The V gene is TRBV2, the J gene TRBJ2-2, with 8 nucleotides matching TRBD1. The V gene's germline CDR1 is SNHLY and CDR2 FYNNEI. CDR3 length: 16 residues. V lost 5 bases and J lost 0; bases outside the gene matches: 5. As DNA, the CDR3 is TGTGCCAGCAGTTACGGACAGGGCCCGAACACCGGGGAGCTGTTTTTT. Translation: CASSYGQGPNTGELFF.

The rearrangement joins TRBV7-6 to TRBJ2-2, with no clear D. V gave up 5 bases and J gave up 5 bases, with 15 bases separating them. Per germline, CDR1 SGHVS and CDR2 FNYEAQ. This CDR3 contains 15 residues. Written as DNA, the CDR3 is TGTGCCAGCAGCGAGGCTACCAGAAGTACCGGGGAGCTGTTTTTT. Protein product: CASSEATRSTGELFF.

V and J are TRBV5-1 and TRBJ1-1; 7 positions match TRBD1. The J segment lost 0 bases and the V segment lost 4 bases, leaving 6 bases of the junction unmatched. The CDR3 is 15 amino acids. The germline CDR1 and CDR2 sequences are SGHRS and YFSETQ. CDR3 in DNA: TGCGCCAGCAGCCAGACAGGGAGCATGAACACTGAAGCTTTCTTT. Translating gives CASSQTGSMNTEAFF.

The V gene is TRBV7-8, the J gene TRBJ1-5; 7 bases line up with TRBD1. V dropped 3 bases and J dropped 4; count of bases not matched to a gene: 3. Germline values: CDR1 SGHVS, CDR2 FQNEAQ. The CDR3 length is 14 residues. The CDR3 protein is CASSLGTANQPQHF. CDR3 coding DNA: TGTGCCAGCAGCTTGGGGACAGCTAATCAGCCCCAGCATTTT.

The count of this clone is one. This rearrangement joins TRBV28 to TRBJ2-1; TRBD1 agrees at 7 bases. Germline V lookup: CDR1 MDHEN, CDR2 SYDVKM. After removal of 5 bases from V and 10 bases from J, the junction contained 5 bases not matched to a gene. The CDR3 extends over 12 amino acids. DNA of the CDR3: TGTGCCAGCAGTGACAGGGTTAACGAGCAGTTCTTC. It yields the protein CASSDRVNEQFF.

This chain links TRBV5-1 with TRBJ2-1; 7 bases map to TRBD1. V shed 3 bases, J shed 2 bases, and the junction held 8 bases outside the gene matches. This CDR3 contains 16 residues. Germline V gives CDR1 SGHRS, CDR2 YFSETQ. Here the CDR3 reads CASSSQGTAAYNEQFF. The DNA of the CDR3 is TGCGCCAGCAGCTCACAGGGGACGGCAGCCTACAATGAGCAGTTCTTC.

The chain carries TRBV7-9 and TRBJ1-1; D gene ambiguous. Germline V lookup: CDR1 SEHNR, CDR2 FQNEAQ (reference sequence). V lost 2 bases, J lost 0 bases, and 7 bases lay in between. The CDR3 length is 14 residues. CDR3 sequence (DNA): TGTGCCAGCAGCTTATATCCGTTGAACACTGAAGCTTTCTTT. Translated: CASSLYPLNTEAFF.

The chain employs TRBV28 and TRBJ1-3; D unclear. V dropped 3 bases and J dropped 5 bases, with 5 bases sitting between them. Germline lookup yields CDR1 MDHEN and CDR2 SYDVKM. CDR3 length equals 12 residues. The CDR3 loop is CASSFQRNTIYF. The CDR3 DNA follows: TGTGCCAGCAGTTTCCAGAGAAACACCATATATTTT.